The 8 T cell receptor beta chains given below trace back to one sample, sequenced in a study of vaccination and CD4 T cells after COVID-19. Stated treatment: roughly ten-day PBMC culture with coronavirus spike peptide pools or control peptides (ViraFEST assay). The assay that was used to sequence DNA from cultured CD4+ T cells was the Oncomine TCR Beta short-read assay. In TCRdb, the PCR reads were re-called with MiXCR into one record per CDR3 protein. The repertoire consists of about 17,000 distinct CDR3 sequences, with 55% occurring once and the leading ten covering roughly 9%. No antigen has been identified for these receptors. The sample was CD4+ T cells from blood, cultured in vitro. These receptors originate from a human donor who had recovered from COVID-19.

V is TRBV30 and J is TRBJ1-2, with D possibly being TRBD1 (5 bases). Germline assignment: CDR1 GTSNPN and CDR2 SVGIG (reference sequence). The V and J ends lost 5 bases and 2 bases respectively, with 6 bases between them. The CDR3 runs 11 residues. CDR3 sequence: CAWGTNYGYTF. The CDR3 bases are TGTGCCTGGGGGACGAACTATGGCTACACCTTC.

The chain joins TRBV2 to TRBJ2-3, with 7 bases aligning to TRBD1. The ends lost 4 bases at V and 8 bases at J; junction bases unmatched: 9. The CDR3 is made up of 14 amino acids. Germline V lookup: CDR1 SNHLY, CDR2 FYNNEI. The CDR3 DNA reads as TGTGCCAGCAGTGCCGGGACAGATAAAGCTACGCAGTATTTT. It translates to CASSAGTDKATQYF.

The V call is TRBV5-1, the J call TRBJ1-2; 9 nucleotides line up with TRBD1. This CDR3 contains 15 residues. Trimming removed 1 base from V and 5 bases from J; junction bases left unmatched: 6. CDR1 and CDR2 from the germline V gene are SGHRS and YFSETQ. The CDR3 here is CASSLQPGTGYGYTF. The CDR3, as DNA: TGCGCCAGCAGCTTGCAGCCCGGGACAGGGTATGGCTACACCTTC.

This clonotype appeared a few times. CDR3 loop: CASSELGEGGEQYF. The CDR3 DNA sequence: TGTGCCAGCAGTGAGTTGGGGGAGGGGGGGGAGCAGTACTTC. This chain connects TRBV6-1 to TRBJ2-7, with D tentatively TRBD2 (7 bases). Germline V lookup: CDR1 MNHNS, CDR2 SASEGT. Deletions cut 3 bases from V and 7 bases from J, with 16 bases between. This CDR3 is 14 amino acids long.

The chain has TRBV20-1 and TRBJ2-2; 9 positions match TRBD1. The junction had 6 bases not matched to a gene; V was cut back by 3 bases and J by 7 bases. Germline loops: CDR1 DFQATT, CDR2 SNEGSKA (reference sequence). The CDR3 covers 14 residues. CDR3 bases: TGCAGTGCTAGGGCCGGGACAGGGAACGGGGAGCTGTTTTTT. Protein: CSARAGTGNGELFF.

The sample holds one count of this clonotype. V and J are TRBV12-3 or TRBV12-4 and TRBJ1-3, with D tentatively TRBD1 (5 bases). The CDR3 totals 14 residues. The V end was cut by 4 bases, the J end by 3 bases, with 10 bases between. The CDR3 loop reads CASSYGTYGNTIYF. Written as DNA, the CDR3 is TGTGCCAGCAGTTATGGGACGTATGGAAACACCATATATTTT.

CDR3 amino acids: CSARRQGINEKLFF. CDR3 in DNA: TGCAGTGCCCGGCGACAGGGTATTAATGAAAAACTGTTTTTT. The gene calls are TRBV20-1 and TRBJ1-4, with TRBD1 matching 7 bases. V shed 6 bases, J shed 4 bases, and the junction held 8 bases outside the gene matches. Germline V CDR1 and CDR2: DFQATT, SNEGSKA (reference sequence). CDR3 size: 14 residues.

This clonotype was picked up a small number of times. The chain carries TRBV28 and TRBJ1-2, with D perhaps matching TRBD1 (5 bases). Trimming took off 7 bases at V and 4 bases at J, with 22 bases between the two ends. In germline, CDR1 is MDHEN, CDR2 SYDVKM. CDR3 length: 16 amino acids. This CDR3 reads CASTSTPVLGGYGYTF. The CDR3 DNA is TGTGCCAGCACTTCAACCCCTGTTCTGGGGGGCTATGGCTACACCTTC.